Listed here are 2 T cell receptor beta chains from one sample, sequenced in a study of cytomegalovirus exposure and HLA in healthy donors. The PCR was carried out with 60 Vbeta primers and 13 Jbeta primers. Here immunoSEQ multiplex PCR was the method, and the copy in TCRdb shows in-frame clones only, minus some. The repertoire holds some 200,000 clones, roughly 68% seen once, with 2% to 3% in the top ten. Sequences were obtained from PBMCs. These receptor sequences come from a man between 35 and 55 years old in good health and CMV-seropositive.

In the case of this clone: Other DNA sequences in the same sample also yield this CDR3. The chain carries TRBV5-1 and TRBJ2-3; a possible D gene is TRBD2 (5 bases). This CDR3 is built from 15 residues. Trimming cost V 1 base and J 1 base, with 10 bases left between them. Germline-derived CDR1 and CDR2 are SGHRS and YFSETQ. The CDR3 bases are TGCGCCAGCAGCTTGCGAGGGCTAGGCACAGATACGCAGTATTTT. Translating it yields CASSLRGLGTDTQYF.

The CDR3 loop reads CASSSPDRGDTGELFF. In DNA form, the CDR3 reads TGTGCCAGCAGTTCCCCGGACAGGGGTGACACCGGGGAGCTGTTTTTT. This rearrangement joins TRBV28 to TRBJ2-2; 9 bases are shared with TRBD1. This CDR3 has 16 residues. CDR1 is MDHEN and CDR2 is SYDVKM in the germline V gene. V dropped 4 bases and J dropped 3; count of bases not matched to a gene: 6.